This TCR beta chain is from a study of blood T cell repertoires in COVID-19. This CDR3 comprises 13 residues. CDR1 and CDR2 (germline): SGHKS, YYEKEE (reference sequence). The ends lost 6 bases at V and 5 bases at J; junction bases unmatched: 7. Produced via immunoSEQ multiplex PCR; TCRdb's table is partial and in-frame only. The sample carries 110,000 to 150,000 clones, approximately 83% recorded once. The TCR sequence derives from a human donor in a cohort sampled during active COVID-19. This chain uses TRBV5-5 with TRBJ1-2, with 7 bases identical to TRBD1. The specimen sequenced was peripheral blood. The CDR3 DNA is TGTGCCAGCACGCTCAGGGGGAGGTATGGCTACACCTTC. It specifies CASTLRGRYGYTF.